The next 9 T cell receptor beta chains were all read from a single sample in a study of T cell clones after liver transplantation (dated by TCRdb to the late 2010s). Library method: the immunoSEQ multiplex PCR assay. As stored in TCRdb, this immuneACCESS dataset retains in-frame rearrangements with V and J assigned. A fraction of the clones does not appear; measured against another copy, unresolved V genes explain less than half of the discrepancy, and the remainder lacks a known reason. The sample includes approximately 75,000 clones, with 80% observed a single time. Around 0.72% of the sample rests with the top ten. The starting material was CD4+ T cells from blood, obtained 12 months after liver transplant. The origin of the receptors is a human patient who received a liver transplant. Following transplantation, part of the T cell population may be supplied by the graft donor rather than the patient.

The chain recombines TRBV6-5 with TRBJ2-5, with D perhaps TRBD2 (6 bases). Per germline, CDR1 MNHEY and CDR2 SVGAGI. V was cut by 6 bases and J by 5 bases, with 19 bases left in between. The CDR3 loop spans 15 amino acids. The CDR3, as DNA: TGTGCCAGCAGACGAGGGACTTATTTACCGGAGACCCAGTACTTC. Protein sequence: CASRRGTYLPETQYF.

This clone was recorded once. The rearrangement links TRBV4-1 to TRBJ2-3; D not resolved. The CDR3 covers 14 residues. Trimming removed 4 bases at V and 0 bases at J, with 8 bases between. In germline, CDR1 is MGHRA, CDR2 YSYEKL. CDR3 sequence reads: CASSRSDSTDTQYF. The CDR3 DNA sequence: TGCGCCAGCAGCCGATCGGACAGCACAGATACGCAGTATTTT.

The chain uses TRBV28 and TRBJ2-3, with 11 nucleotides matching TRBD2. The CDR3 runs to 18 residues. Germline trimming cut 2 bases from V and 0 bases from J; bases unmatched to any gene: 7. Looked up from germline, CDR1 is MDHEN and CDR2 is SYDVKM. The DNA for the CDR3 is TGTGCCAGCAGTTTACGGACGACTAGCGGGACTAGCACAGATACGCAGTATTTT. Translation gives CASSLRTTSGTSTDTQYF.

The CDR3 is CASSQEAGGGREQFF. The CDR3 DNA reads as TGCGCCAGCAGCCAAGAGGCGGGAGGGGGAAGGGAGCAGTTCTTC. The chain links TRBV4-1 to TRBJ2-1, with 9 bases matching TRBD2. CDR3 length: 15 residues. The V gene's germline CDR1 is MGHRA and CDR2 YSYEKL. Trimming took 0 bases from V and 10 from J; bases not matched to a gene: 7.

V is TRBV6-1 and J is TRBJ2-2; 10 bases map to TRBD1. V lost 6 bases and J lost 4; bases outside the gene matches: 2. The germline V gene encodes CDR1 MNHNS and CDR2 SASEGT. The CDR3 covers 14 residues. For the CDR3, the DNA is TGTGCCAGCAGAAGGACAGGGGGCACCGGGGAGCTGTTTTTT. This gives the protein CASRRTGGTGELFF.

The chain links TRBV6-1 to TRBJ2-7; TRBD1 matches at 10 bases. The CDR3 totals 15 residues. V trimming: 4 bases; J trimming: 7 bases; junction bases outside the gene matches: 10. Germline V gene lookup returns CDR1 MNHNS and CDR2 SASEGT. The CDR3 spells CASSVGQGMMGEQYF. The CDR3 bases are TGTGCCAGCAGTGTGGGACAGGGGATGATGGGTGAGCAGTACTTC.

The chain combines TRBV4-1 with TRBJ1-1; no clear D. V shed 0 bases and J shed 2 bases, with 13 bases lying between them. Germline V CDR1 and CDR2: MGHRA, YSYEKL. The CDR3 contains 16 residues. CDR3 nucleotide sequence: TGCGCCAGCAGCCAAGATCTATTCAGGCCTAACACTGAAGCTTTCTTT. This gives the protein CASSQDLFRPNTEAFF.

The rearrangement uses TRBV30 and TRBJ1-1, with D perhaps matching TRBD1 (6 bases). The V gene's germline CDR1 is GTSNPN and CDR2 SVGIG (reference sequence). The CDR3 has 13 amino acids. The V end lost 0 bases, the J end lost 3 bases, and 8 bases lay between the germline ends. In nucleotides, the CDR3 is TGTGCCTGGAGTGTATACAGGGACACTGAAGCTTTCTTT. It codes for CAWSVYRDTEAFF.

The CDR3 coding sequence is TGTGCCATCAGTGAGGGACAGGGGCTTGGTCAGCCCCAGCATTTT. Translation: CAISEGQGLGQPQHF. The chain links TRBV10-3 to TRBJ1-5, with TRBD1 matching over 9 bases. The trim removed 2 bases at V and 6 bases at J, leaving 5 bases unmatched. The germline CDR1 and CDR2 sequences are ENHRY and SYGVKD. This CDR3 region has 15 residues.